Below, 2 T cell receptor beta chains from the same sample are listed, as sequenced in a study of identical twins. One entry per CDR3 protein, called by TCRdb with MiXCR from the 5' RACE reads. The table lists roughly 750,000 distinct CDR3 sequences, 21% of them singletons. These records were also assigned to another study, of T cells expressing NK-cell markers.

The specimen was PBMCs. Every receptor here comes from a woman between 18 and 29 years old in good health.

This chain joins TRBV11-2 and TRBJ2-3; D possibly corresponds to TRBD2 (7 bases). The V end lost 1 base, the J end lost 2 bases, and 13 bases lay between the germline ends. This CDR3 has 16 amino acids. In germline, CDR1 is SGHAT, CDR2 FQNNGV. The CDR3, as DNA: TGTGCCAGCAGCTTAGGTTATGCGGGGGCCACAGATACGCAGTATTTT. Protein sequence: CASSLGYAGATDTQYF.

This clonotype has a handful of counts. The V and J genes are TRBV13 and TRBJ1-1; TRBD1 matches at 7 bases. CDR3 size: 17 residues. Losses at the gene ends were 0 bases for V and 4 bases for J; bases not matched to a gene: 11. CDR1 PRHDT and CDR2 FYEKMQ come from the germline V gene (reference sequence). CDR3 DNA: TGTGCCAGCAGCTTAGGAGGGACGAGGGGGCGGTTCACTGAAGCTTTCTTT. This sequence encodes CASSLGGTRGRFTEAFF.